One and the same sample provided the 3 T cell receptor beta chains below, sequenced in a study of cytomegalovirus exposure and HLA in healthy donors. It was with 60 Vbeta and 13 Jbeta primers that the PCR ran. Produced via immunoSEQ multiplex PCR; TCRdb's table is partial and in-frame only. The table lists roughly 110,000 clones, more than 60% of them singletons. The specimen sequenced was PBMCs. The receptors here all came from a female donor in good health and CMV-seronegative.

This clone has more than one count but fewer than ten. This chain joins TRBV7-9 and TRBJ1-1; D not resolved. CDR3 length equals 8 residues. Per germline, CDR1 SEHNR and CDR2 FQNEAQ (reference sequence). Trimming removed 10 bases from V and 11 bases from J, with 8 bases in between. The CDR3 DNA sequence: TGTGCCACCCCCGGGGCTTTCTTT. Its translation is CATPGAFF.

CDR3 amino acids: CASSPKTGIFDSPLHF. DNA for the CDR3: TGTGCCAGCTCACCAAAGACAGGGATATTTGATTCACCCCTCCACTTT. The chain couples TRBV18 to TRBJ1-6; TRBD1 matches 7 bases. Germline loops: CDR1 KGHSH, CDR2 LQKENI. After removal of 2 bases from V and 8 bases from J, the junction contained 9 bases not matched to a gene. The length of the CDR3 is 16 residues.

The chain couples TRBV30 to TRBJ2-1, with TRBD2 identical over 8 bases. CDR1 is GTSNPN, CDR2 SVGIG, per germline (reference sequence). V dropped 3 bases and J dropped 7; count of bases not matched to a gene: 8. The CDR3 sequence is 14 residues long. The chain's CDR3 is CAWRREVRTNEQFF. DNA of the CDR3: TGTGCCTGGAGGCGGGAGGTGCGGACGAATGAGCAGTTCTTC.